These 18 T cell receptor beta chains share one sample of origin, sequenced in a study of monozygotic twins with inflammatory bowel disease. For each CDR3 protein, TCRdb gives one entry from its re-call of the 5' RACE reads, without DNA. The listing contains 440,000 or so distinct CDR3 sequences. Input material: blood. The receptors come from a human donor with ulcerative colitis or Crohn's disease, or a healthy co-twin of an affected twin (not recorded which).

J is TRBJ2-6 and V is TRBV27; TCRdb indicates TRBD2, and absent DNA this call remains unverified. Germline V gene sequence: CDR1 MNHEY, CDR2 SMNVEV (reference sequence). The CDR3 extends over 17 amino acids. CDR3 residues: CASSPPPVWAGANVLTF.

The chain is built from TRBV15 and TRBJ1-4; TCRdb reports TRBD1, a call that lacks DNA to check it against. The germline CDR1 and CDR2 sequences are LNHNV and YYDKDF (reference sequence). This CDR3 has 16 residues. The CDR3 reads CATSRAPGWSNEKLFF.

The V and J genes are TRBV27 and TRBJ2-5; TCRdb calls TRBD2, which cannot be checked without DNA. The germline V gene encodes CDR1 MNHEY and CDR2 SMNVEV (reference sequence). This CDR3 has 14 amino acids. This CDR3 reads CASGTRGGPETQYF.

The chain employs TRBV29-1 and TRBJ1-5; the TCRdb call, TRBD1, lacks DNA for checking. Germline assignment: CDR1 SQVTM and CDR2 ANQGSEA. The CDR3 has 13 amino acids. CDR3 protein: CSVSDRLGRPQHF.

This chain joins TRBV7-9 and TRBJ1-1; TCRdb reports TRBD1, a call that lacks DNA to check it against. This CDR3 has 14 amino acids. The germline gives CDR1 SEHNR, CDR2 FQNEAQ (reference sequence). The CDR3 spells CASSFLGANTEAFF.

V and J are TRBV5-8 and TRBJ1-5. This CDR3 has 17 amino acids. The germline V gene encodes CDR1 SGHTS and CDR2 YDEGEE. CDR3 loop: CASSLAAARYSNQPQHF.

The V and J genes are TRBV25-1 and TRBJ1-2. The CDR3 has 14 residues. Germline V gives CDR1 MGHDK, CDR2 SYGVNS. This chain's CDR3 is CASSENEVGYGYTF.

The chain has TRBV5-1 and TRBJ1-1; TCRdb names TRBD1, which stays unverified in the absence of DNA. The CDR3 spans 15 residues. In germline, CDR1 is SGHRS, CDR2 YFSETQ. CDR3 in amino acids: CASSLFGTENTEAFF.

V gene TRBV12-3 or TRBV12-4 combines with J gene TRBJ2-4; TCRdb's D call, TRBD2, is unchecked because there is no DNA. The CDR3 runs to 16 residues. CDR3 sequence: CASSLLLAGSKNIQYF.

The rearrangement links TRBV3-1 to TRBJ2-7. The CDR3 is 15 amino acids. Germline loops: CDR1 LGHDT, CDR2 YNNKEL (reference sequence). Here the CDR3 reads CASSQDSPFSYEQYF.

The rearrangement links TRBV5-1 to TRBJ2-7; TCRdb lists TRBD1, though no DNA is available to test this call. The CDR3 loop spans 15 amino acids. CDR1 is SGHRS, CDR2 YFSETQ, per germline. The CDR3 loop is CASSLGGTGKDEQYF. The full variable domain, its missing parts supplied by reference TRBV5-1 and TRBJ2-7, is KAGVTQTPRYLIKTRGQQVTLSCSPISGHRSVSWYQQTPGQGLQFLFEYFSETQRNKGNFPGRFSGRQFSNSRSEMNVSTLELGDSALYLCASSLGGTGKDEQYFGPGTRLTVT.

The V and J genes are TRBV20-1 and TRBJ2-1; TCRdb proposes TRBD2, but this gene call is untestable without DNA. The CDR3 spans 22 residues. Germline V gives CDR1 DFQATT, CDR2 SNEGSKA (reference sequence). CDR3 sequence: CSARCPLEIGEAPRQSYNEQFF.

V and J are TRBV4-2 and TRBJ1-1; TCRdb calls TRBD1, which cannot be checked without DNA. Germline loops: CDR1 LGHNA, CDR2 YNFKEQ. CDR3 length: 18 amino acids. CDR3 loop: CASSQLKTANYMNTEAFF.

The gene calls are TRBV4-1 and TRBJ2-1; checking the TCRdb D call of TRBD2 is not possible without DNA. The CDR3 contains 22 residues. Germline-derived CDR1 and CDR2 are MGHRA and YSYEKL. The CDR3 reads CASSQVALSTSGRDRFYNEQFF.

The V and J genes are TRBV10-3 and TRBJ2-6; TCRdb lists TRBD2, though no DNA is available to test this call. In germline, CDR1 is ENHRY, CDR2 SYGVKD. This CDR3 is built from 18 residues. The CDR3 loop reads CAISDTSGRASGANVLTF.

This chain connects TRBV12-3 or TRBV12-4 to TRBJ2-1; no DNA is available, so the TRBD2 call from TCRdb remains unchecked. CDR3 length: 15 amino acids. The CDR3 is CASSLPSGYYNEQFF.

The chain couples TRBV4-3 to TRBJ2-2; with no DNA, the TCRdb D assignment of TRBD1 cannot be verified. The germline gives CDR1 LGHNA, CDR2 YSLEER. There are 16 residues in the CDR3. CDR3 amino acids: CASSPRDTGDTGELFF.

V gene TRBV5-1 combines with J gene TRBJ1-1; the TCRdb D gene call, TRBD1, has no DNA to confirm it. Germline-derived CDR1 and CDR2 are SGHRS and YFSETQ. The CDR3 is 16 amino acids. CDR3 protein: CASSSGQGAGNTEAFF. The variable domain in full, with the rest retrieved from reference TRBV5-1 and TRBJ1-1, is KAGVTQTPRYLIKTRGQQVTLSCSPISGHRSVSWYQQTPGQGLQFLFEYFSETQRNKGNFPGRFSGRQFSNSRSEMNVSTLELGDSALYLCASSSGQGAGNTEAFFGQGTRLTVV.